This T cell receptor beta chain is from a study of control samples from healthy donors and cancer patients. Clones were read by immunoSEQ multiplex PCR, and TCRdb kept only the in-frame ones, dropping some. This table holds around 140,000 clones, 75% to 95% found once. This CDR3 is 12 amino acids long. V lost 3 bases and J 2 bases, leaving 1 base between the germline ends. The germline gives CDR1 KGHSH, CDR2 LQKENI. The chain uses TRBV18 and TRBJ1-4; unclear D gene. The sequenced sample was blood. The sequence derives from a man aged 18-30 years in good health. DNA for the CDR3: TGTGCCAGCTCACCTACTAATGAAAAACTGTTTTTT. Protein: CASSPTNEKLFF.